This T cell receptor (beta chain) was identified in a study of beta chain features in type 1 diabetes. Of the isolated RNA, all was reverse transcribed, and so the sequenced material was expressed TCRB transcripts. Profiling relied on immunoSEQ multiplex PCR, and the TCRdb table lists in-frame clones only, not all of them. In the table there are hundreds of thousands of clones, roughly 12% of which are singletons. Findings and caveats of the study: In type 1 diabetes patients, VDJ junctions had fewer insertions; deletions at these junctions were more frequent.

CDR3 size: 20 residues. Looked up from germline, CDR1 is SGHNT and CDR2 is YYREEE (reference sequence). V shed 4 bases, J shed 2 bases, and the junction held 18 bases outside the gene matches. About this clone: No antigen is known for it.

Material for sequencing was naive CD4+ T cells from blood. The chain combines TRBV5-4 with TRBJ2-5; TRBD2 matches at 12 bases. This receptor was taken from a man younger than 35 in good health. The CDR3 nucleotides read TGTGCCAGCAGCCCATTGACTAGCGGGGGTCGGAGGGGGATTCAAGAGACCCAGTACTTC. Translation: CASSPLTSGGRRGIQETQYF.